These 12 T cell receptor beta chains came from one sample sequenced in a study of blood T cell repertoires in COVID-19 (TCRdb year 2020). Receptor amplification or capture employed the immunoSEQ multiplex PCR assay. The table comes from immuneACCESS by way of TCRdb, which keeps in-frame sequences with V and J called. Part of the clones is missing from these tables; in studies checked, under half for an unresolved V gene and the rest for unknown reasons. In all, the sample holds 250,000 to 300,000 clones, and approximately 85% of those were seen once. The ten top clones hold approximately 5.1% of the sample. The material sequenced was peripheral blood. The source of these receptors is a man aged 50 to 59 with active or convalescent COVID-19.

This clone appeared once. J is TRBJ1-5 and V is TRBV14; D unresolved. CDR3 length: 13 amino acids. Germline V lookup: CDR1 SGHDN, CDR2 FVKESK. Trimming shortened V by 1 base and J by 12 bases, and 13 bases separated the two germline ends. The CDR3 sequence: CASSQGSGEVQHF. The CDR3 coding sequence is TGTGCCAGCAGCCAAGGATCCGGTGAGGTCCAGCATTTT.

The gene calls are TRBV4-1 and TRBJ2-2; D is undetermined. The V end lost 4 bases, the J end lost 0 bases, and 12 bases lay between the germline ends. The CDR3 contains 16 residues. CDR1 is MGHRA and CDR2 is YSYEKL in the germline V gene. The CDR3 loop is CASSRVLVANTGELFF. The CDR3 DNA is TGCGCCAGCAGCCGGGTTCTAGTCGCGAACACCGGGGAGCTGTTTTTT.

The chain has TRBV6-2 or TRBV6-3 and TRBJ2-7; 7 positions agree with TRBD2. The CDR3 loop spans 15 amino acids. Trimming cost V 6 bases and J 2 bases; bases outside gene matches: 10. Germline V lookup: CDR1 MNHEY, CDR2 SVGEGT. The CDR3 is CASSPQREVPYEQYF. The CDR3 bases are TGTGCCAGCAGCCCCCAGCGGGAAGTCCCCTACGAGCAGTACTTC.

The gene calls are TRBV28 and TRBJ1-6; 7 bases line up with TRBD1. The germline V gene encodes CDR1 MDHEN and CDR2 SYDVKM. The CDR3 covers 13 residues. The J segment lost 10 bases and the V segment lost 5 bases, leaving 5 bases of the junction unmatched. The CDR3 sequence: CASSGTGESPLHF. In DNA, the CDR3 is TGTGCCAGCAGTGGCACAGGGGAATCACCCCTCCACTTT.

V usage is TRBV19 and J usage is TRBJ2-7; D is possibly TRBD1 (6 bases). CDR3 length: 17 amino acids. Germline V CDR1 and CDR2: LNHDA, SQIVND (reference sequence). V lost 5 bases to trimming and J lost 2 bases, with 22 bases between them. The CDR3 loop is CASSSPGHVGVTYEQYF. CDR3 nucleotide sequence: TGTGCCAGTAGTTCTCCGGGACACGTGGGGGTAACCTACGAGCAGTACTTC.

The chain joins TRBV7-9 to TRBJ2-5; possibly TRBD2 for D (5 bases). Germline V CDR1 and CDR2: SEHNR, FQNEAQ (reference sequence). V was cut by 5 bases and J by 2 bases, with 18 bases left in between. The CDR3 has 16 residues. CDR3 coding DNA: TGTGCCAGCAGCCCTCGTGGGAGCAACAGACAAGAGACCCAGTACTTC. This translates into CASSPRGSNRQETQYF.

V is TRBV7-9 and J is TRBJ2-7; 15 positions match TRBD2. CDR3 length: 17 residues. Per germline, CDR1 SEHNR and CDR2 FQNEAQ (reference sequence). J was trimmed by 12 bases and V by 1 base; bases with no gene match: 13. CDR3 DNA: TGTGCCAGCAGCTTAGGGAAGGGACTAGCGGGAGGAGCGAGTCTGTACTTC. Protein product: CASSLGKGLAGGASLYF. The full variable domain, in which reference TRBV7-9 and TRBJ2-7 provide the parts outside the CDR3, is DTGVSQNPRHKITKRGQNVTFRCDPISEHNRLYWYRQTLGQGPEFLTYFQNEAQLEKSRLLSDRFSAERPKGSFSTLEIQRTEQGDSAMYLCASSLGKGLAGGASLYFGPGTRLTVT.

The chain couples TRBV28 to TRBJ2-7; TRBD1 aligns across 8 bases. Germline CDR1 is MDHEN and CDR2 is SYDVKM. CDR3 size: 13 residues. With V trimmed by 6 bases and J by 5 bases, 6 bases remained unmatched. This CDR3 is CASSSGQGNEQYF. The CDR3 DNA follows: TGTGCCAGCAGCTCAGGACAGGGAAACGAGCAGTACTTC.

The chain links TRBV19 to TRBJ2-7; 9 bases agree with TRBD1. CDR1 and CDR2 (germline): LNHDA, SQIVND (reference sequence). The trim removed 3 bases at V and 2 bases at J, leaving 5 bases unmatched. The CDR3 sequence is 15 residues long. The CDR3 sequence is CASSMKGQGPYEQYF. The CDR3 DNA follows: TGTGCCAGTAGTATGAAGGGACAGGGACCCTACGAGCAGTACTTC.

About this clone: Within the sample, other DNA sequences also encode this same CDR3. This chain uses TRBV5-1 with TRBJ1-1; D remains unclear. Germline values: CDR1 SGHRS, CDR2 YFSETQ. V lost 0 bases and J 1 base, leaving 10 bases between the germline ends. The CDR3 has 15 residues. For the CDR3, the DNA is TGCGCCAGCAGCTTGGGAGGGCGGAAGAACACTGAAGCTTTCTTT. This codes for CASSLGGRKNTEAFF.

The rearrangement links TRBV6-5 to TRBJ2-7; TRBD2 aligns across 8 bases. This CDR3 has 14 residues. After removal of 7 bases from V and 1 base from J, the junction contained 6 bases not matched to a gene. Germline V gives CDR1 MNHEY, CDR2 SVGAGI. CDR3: CASTEVAGSYEQYF. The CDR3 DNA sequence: TGTGCCAGCACCGAGGTAGCGGGATCCTACGAGCAGTACTTC.

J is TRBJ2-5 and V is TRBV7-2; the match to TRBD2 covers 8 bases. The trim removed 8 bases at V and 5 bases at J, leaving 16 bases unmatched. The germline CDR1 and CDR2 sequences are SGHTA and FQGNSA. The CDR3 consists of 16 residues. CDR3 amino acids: CASSRGRGRMYETQYF. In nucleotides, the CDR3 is TGTGCCAGCTCCCGGGGGCGCGGGAGGATGTATGAGACCCAGTACTTC.